The present TCR beta chain was sequenced within a study of T cells in Graves' hyperthyroidism and ophthalmopathy. Authors of the study amplified TCR beta CDR3 regions from RNA transcripts. Primed by the HTBI set, a first-round RT-PCR was run on the TCR CDR3. TCRdb itself ran the multiplex PCR reads through MiXCR, one entry per CDR3 protein. The top ten hold around 7.3% of the sample, which has approximately 590,000 distinct CDR3 sequences, 15% to 17% seen once. Germline V lookup: CDR1 MNHEY, CDR2 SVGEGT. The CDR3 is made up of 15 amino acids. V lost 0 bases and J lost 2; bases outside the gene matches: 4. This clonotype was seen only a few times.

V and J are TRBV6-2 or TRBV6-3 and TRBJ2-7, with 7 bases aligning to TRBD2. The sequence came from a woman in her twenties or thirties with Graves' hyperthyroidism. The specimen sequenced was blood. CDR3 in amino acids: CASSYSGRETYEQYF. The CDR3 coding sequence is TGTGCCAGCAGTTACTCGGGGAGGGAAACCTACGAGCAGTACTTC.